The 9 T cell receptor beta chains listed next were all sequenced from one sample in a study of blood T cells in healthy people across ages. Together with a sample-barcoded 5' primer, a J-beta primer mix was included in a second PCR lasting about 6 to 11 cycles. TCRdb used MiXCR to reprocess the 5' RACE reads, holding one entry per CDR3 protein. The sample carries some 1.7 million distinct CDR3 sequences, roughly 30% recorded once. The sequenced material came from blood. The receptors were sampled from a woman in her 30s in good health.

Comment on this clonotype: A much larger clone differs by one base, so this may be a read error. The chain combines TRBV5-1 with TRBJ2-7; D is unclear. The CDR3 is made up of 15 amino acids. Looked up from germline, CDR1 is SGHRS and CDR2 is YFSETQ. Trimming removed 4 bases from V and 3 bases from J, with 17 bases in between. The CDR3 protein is CASSPNAKRHYEQYF. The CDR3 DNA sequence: TGCGCCAGCAGCCCGAACGCCAAGAGGCACTACGAGCAGTACTTC.

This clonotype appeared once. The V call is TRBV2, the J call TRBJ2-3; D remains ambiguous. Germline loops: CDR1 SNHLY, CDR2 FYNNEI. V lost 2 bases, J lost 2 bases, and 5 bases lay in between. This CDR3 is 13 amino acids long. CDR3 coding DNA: TGTGCCAGCAGTGAAATCCCCACAGATACGCAGTATTTT. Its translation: CASSEIPTDTQYF.

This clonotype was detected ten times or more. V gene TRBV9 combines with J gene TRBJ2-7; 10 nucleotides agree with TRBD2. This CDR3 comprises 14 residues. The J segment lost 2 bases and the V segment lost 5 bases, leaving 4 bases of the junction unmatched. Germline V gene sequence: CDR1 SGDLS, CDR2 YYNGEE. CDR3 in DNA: TGTGCCAGCAGTGCCAGCGGGGGGGCCTACGAGCAGTACTTC. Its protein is CASSASGGAYEQYF.

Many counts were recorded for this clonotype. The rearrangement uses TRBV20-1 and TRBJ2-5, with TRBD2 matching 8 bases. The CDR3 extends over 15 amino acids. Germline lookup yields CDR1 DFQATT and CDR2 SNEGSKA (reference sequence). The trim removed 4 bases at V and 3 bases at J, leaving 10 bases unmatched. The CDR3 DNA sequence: TGCAGTGCTAACCCGAGCGGGGGATGGGAAGAGACCCAGTACTTC. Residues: CSANPSGGWEETQYF.

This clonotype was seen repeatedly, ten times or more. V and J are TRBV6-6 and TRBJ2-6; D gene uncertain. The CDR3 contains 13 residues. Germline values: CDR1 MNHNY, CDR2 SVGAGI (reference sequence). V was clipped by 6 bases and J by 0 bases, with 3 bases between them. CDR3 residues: CASRTSGANVLTF. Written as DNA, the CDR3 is TGTGCCAGCAGGACCTCTGGGGCCAACGTCCTGACTTTC.

CDR3 DNA: TGTGCCAGCGCAGCAGGGGGGGACATTCAGTACTTC. Its protein product is CASAAGGDIQYF. J is TRBJ2-4 and V is TRBV2; TRBD1 or TRBD2 may be the D gene (7 bases each). Deletions cut 8 bases from V and 8 bases from J, with 13 bases between. The CDR3 runs to 12 residues. Germline lookup yields CDR1 SNHLY and CDR2 FYNNEI.

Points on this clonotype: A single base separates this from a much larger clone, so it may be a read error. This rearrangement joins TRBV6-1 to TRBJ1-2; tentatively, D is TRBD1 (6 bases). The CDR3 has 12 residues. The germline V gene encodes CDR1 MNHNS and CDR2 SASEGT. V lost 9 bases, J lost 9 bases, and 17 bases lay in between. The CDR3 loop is CARIGQIVSYTF. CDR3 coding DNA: TGTGCCAGGATAGGACAGATCGTGAGCTACACCTTC.

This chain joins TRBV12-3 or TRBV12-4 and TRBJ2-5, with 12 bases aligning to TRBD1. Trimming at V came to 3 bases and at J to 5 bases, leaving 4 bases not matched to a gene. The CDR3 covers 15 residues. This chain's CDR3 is CASSLGTGGWETQYF. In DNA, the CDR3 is TGTGCCAGCAGTTTGGGGACAGGGGGCTGGGAGACCCAGTACTTC.

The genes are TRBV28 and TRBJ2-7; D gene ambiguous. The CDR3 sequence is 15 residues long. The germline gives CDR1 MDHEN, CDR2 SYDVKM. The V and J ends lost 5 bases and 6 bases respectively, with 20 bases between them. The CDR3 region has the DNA TGTGCCAGCAGTCTACCGAGTGTGGCTGGCGTCGAGCAGTACTTC. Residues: CASSLPSVAGVEQYF.